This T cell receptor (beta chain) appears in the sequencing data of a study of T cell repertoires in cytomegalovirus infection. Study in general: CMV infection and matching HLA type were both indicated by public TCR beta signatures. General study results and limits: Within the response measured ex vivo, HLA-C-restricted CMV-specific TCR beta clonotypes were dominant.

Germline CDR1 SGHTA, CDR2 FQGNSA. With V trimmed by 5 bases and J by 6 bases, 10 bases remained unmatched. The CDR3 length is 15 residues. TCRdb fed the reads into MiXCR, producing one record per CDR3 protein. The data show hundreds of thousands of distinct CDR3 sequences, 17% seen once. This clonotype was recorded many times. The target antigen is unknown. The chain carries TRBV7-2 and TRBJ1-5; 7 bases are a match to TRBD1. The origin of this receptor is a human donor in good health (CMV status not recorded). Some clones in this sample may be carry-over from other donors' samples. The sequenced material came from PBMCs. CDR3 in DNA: TGTGCCAGCAGCCCGGACCTTGGACAGGTTCAGCCCCAGCATTTT. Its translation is CASSPDLGQVQPQHF. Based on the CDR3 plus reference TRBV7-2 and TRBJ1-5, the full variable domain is GAGVSQSPSNKVTEKGKDVELRCDPISGHTALYWYRQSLGQGLEFLIYFQGNSAPDKSGLPSDRFSAERTGGSVSTLTIQRTQQEDSAVYLCASSPDLGQVQPQHFGDGTRLSIL.